The 19 T cell receptor beta chains listed next were all sequenced from one sample in a study of CD8+ T cells in alopecia areata. The sequencing template was cDNA reverse transcribed from extracted RNA. TCRdb's table, derived via immunoSEQ multiplex PCR, lists solely in-frame clones and lacks some. Seen here are approximately 150,000 clones, approximately 65% observed once, and the top ten hold about an eighth. Sequences were derived from CD8+ T cells sorted from blood, sampled at week 0. These receptors originate from a human donor with alopecia areata.

The CDR3: CSATPGEGIDGYTF. The DNA for the CDR3 is TGCAGCGCCACTCCTGGAGAGGGAATCGATGGCTACACCTTC. V and J are TRBV29-1 and TRBJ1-2, with D unclear. V was cut by 7 bases and J by 6 bases, with 21 bases left in between. The CDR3 is 14 residues long. Germline lookup yields CDR1 SQVTM and CDR2 ANQGSEA.

This clone was detected a few times. Other DNA sequences in the sample encode the same CDR3. J is TRBJ2-1 and V is TRBV5-6; D is uncertain. Germline lookup yields CDR1 SGHDT and CDR2 YYEEEE. The CDR3 has 12 amino acids. The V end was cut by 0 bases, the J end by 6 bases, with 4 bases between. The CDR3 DNA reads TGTGCCAGCAGCTTGGGACGCAATGAGCAGTTCTTC. It yields the protein CASSLGRNEQFF.

The chain employs TRBV2 and TRBJ1-5; TRBD1 matches 7 bases. CDR1 is SNHLY and CDR2 is FYNNEI in the germline V gene. This CDR3 is 14 amino acids long. V was clipped by 3 bases and J by 3 bases; unmatched bases: 2. CDR3 sequence reads: CASSEGTDNQPQHF. CDR3 bases: TGTGCCAGCAGTGAGGGGACAGACAATCAGCCCCAGCATTTT.

The rearrangement uses TRBV6-6 and TRBJ2-5, with 8 bases matching TRBD1. The ends lost 8 bases at V and 0 bases at J; junction bases unmatched: 11. Germline CDR1 MNHNY, CDR2 SVGAGI (reference sequence). This CDR3 is 16 amino acids long. Here the CDR3 reads CASSFRQGLNQETQYF. The CDR3 DNA follows: TGTGCCAGCTCGTTCCGACAGGGGCTGAACCAAGAGACCCAGTACTTC.

V is TRBV6-5 and J is TRBJ2-3; D not certain. Germline CDR1 is MNHEY and CDR2 is SVGAGI. The CDR3 spans 11 residues. The V gene lost 9 bases and the J gene lost 5 bases, with 9 bases spanning the gap. The CDR3 bases are TGTGCCAGTACGCACCTAGATACGCAGTATTTT. The encoded protein is CASTHLDTQYF.

The chain links TRBV29-1 to TRBJ1-2; the match to TRBD1 covers 7 bases. The germline gives CDR1 SQVTM, CDR2 ANQGSEA. The CDR3 has 14 amino acids. V lost 0 bases, J lost 3 bases, and 4 bases stayed unmatched. This CDR3 reads CSVEDLTGYYGYTF. The CDR3 nucleotides are TGCAGCGTTGAAGACTTGACAGGGTACTATGGCTACACCTTC.

This clone turned up a few times. V and J are TRBV13 and TRBJ2-5; a possible D gene is TRBD1 (5 bases). V was cut by 5 bases and J by 2 bases, with 9 bases left in between. This CDR3 is 13 amino acids long. From germline, CDR1 is PRHDT and CDR2 FYEKMQ (reference sequence). CDR3 region: CASSHDRQETQYF. The CDR3 DNA reads as TGTGCCAGCAGCCATGACAGACAAGAGACCCAGTACTTC.

The chain couples TRBV5-1 to TRBJ2-7; D remains ambiguous. CDR3 length equals 11 residues. Trimming removed 2 bases at V and 5 bases at J, with 5 bases between. Germline loops: CDR1 SGHRS, CDR2 YFSETQ. This CDR3 reads CASSFADEQYF. In nucleotides, the CDR3 is TGCGCCAGCAGCTTCGCGGACGAGCAGTACTTC.

J is TRBJ1-4 and V is TRBV9; D uncertain. The CDR3 extends over 15 amino acids. Trimming left V 5 bases short and J 0 bases short, with 11 bases between. Germline V gene lookup returns CDR1 SGDLS and CDR2 YYNGEE. The CDR3 bases are TGTGCCAGCAGTCGGACGGCAGCAACTAATGAAAAACTGTTTTTT. Its translation is CASSRTAATNEKLFF.

This sequence joins TRBV14 and TRBJ1-1; unclear D gene. Trimming pared 6 bases from V and 4 bases from J, leaving 6 bases between. The length of the CDR3 is 11 residues. Germline CDR1 reads SGHDN; CDR2 reads FVKESK. CDR3 DNA: TGTGCCAGCAGTACTGCCACTGAAGCTTTCTTT. Its translation: CASSTATEAFF.

V gene TRBV13 combines with J gene TRBJ2-5; the D is unclear. Deletions cut 4 bases from V and 5 bases from J, with 8 bases between. The germline CDR1 and CDR2 sequences are PRHDT and FYEKMQ (reference sequence). The CDR3 sequence is 12 residues long. In DNA, the CDR3 is TGTGCCAGCAGCTGGGTTCAGGAGACCCAGTACTTC. It translates to CASSWVQETQYF.

The genes are TRBV13 and TRBJ2-7, with 9 bases identical to TRBD1. The V gene's germline CDR1 is PRHDT and CDR2 FYEKMQ (reference sequence). The ends lost 8 bases at V and 0 bases at J; junction bases unmatched: 2. The length of the CDR3 is 13 residues. This chain's CDR3 is CASRDRDSYEQYF. CDR3 coding DNA: TGTGCCAGCCGGGACAGGGACTCCTACGAGCAGTACTTC. The full variable domain, completed using reference TRBV13 and TRBJ2-7, is AAGVIQSPRHLIKEKRETATLKCYPIPRHDTVYWYQQGPGQDPQFLISFYEKMQSDKGSIPDRFSAQQFSDYHSELNMSSLELGDSALYFCASRDRDSYEQYFGPGTRLTVT.

This sequence joins TRBV6-1 and TRBJ1-1; 7 bases line up with TRBD1. V was clipped by 6 bases and J by 7 bases; unmatched bases: 5. Germline V gives CDR1 MNHNS, CDR2 SASEGT. The CDR3 runs to 12 residues. CDR3 coding DNA: TGTGCCAGCAGCCCCTGGACAGGTGAAGCTTTCTTT. This translates into CASSPWTGEAFF.

J is TRBJ2-1 and V is TRBV25-1; D is perhaps TRBD1 (5 bases). This CDR3 has 16 residues. The V and J ends lost 1 base and 8 bases respectively, with 18 bases between them. The germline CDR1 and CDR2 sequences are MGHDK and SYGVNS. The CDR3 coding sequence is TGTGCCAGCAGTGAATCCCTTGGCAAGGGGAATGATGAGCAGTTCTTC. This sequence encodes CASSESLGKGNDEQFF.

This clone was counted a single time. The gene calls are TRBV6-5 and TRBJ2-3; the D is unclear. The CDR3 has 12 residues. Germline V lookup: CDR1 MNHEY, CDR2 SVGAGI. The ends were cut back, 5 bases at V and 4 bases at J, with 7 bases in the middle. Here the CDR3 DNA reads TGTGCCAGCAGTCAGGTTGCAGATACGCAGTATTTT. Its translation is CASSQVADTQYF.

The chain links TRBV18 to TRBJ2-1; D ambiguous. The CDR3 loop spans 15 amino acids. The germline gives CDR1 KGHSH, CDR2 LQKENI. Trimming took off 2 bases at V and 3 bases at J, with 11 bases between the two ends. CDR3 in amino acids: CASSPSPGHYNEQFF. The CDR3 DNA is TGTGCCAGCTCACCATCCCCGGGCCACTACAATGAGCAGTTCTTC. The full variable domain, completed using reference TRBV18 and TRBJ2-1, is NAGVMQNPRHLVRRRGQEARLRCSPMKGHSHVYWYRQLPEEGLKFMVYLQKENIIDESGMPKERFSAEFPKEGPSILRIQQVVRGDSAAYFCASSPSPGHYNEQFFGPGTRLTVL.

In the case of this clone: One end of the junction varies from germline; a read error may be responsible. The genes are TRBV7-7 and TRBJ2-7, with D perhaps TRBD2 (6 bases). In germline, CDR1 is SSHAT, CDR2 FNYEAQ (reference sequence). The CDR3 length is 13 residues. The CDR3 sequence is CASSLAEGYEQYF. The DNA of the CDR3 is TGTGCTAGCAGCTTAGCGGAGGGATACGAGCAGTACTTC.

The rearrangement uses TRBV7-3 and TRBJ2-7; no reliable D call. This CDR3 spans 13 amino acids. Per germline, CDR1 SGHTA and CDR2 FQGTGA. Trimming removed 3 bases from V and 3 bases from J, with 9 bases in between. The CDR3, as DNA: TGTGCCAGCAGCTTTGGGAACCACTACGAGCAGTACTTC. Translating gives CASSFGNHYEQYF.

This rearrangement joins TRBV2 to TRBJ1-2; D is ambiguous. From germline, CDR1 is SNHLY and CDR2 FYNNEI. The V gene lost 3 bases and the J gene lost 8 bases, with 10 bases spanning the gap. The CDR3 loop spans 12 amino acids. The CDR3 DNA follows: TGTGCCAGCAGTGAGGGGTTATGGGGCTACACCTTC. Protein sequence: CASSEGLWGYTF.